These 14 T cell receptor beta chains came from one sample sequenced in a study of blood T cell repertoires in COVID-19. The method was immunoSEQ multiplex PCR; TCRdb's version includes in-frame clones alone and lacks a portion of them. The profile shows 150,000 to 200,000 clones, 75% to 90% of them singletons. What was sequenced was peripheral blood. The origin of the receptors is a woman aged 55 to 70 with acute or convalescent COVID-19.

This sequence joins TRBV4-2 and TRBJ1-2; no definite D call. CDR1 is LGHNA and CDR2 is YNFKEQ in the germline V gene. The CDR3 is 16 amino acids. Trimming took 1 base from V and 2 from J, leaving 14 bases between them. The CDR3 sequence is CASSQVSALRNYGYTF. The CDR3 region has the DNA TGTGCCAGCAGCCAAGTATCTGCCCTTCGGAACTATGGCTACACCTTC.

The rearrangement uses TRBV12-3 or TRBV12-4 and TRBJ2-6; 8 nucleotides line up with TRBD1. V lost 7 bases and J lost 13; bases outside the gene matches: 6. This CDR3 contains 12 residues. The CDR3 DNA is TGTGCCAGCAATGGACAGGGAAAGGTCCTGACTTTC. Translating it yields CASNGQGKVLTF.

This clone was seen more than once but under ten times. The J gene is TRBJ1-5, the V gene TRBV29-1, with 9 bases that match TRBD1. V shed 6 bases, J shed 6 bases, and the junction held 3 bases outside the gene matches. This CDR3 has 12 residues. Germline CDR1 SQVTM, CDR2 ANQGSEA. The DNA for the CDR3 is TGCAGCGTCGGGGACAGGGTTCAGCCCCAGCATTTT. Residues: CSVGDRVQPQHF.

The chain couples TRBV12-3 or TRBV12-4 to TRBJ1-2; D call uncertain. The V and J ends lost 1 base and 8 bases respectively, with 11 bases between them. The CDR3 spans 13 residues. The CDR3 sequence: CASSLGGGPGYTF. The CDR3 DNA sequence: TGTGCCAGCAGTTTAGGGGGAGGCCCAGGCTACACCTTC.

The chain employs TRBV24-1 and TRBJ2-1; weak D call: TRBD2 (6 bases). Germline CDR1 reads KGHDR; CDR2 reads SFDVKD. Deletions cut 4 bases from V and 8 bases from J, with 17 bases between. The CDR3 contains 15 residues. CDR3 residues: CATSDPTRIKDEQFF. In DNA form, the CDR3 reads TGTGCCACCAGTGACCCGACTAGGATTAAGGATGAGCAGTTCTTC.

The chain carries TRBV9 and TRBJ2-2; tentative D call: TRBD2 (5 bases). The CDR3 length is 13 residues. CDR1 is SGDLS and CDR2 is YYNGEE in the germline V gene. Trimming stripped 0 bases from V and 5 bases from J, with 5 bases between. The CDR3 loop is CASSVAGTGELFF. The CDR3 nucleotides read TGTGCCAGCAGCGTAGCGGGGACCGGGGAGCTGTTTTTT.

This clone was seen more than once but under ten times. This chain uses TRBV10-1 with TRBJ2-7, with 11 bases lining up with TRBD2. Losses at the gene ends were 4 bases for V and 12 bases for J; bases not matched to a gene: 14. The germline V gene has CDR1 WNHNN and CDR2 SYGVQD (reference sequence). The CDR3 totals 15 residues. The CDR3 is CASSALETSGTLMYV. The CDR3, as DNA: TGCGCCAGCAGTGCACTGGAGACTAGCGGGACTCTCATGTACGTC.

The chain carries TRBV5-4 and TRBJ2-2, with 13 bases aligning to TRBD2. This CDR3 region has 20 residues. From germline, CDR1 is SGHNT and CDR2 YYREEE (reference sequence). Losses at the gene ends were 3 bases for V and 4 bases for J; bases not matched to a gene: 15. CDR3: CASSSPPGLAGFSGTGELFF. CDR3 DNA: TGTGCCAGCAGCTCACCACCGGGACTAGCGGGATTTTCGGGCACCGGGGAGCTGTTTTTT.

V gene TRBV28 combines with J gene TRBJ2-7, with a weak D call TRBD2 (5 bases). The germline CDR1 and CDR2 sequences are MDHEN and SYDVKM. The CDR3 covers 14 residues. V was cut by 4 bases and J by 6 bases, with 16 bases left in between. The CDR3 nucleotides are TGTGCCAGCAGTTCTGGACTTCCGGCGGGCGAGCAGTACTTC. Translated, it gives CASSSGLPAGEQYF.

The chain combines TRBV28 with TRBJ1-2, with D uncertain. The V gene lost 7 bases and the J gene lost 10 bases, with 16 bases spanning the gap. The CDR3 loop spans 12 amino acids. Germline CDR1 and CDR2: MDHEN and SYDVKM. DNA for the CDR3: TGTGCCAGCACCGTGAGGTTCGGTGACTACACCTTC. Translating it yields CASTVRFGDYTF.

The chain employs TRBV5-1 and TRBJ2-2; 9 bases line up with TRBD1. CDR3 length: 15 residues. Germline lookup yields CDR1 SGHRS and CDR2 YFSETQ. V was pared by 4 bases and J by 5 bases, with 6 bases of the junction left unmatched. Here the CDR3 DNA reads TGCGCCAGCAGCCCCGGGGACAGGGAAACCGGGGAGCTGTTTTTT. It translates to CASSPGDRETGELFF. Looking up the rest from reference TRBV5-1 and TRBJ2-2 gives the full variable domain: KAGVTQTPRYLIKTRGQQVTLSCSPISGHRSVSWYQQTPGQGLQFLFEYFSETQRNKGNFPGRFSGRQFSNSRSEMNVSTLELGDSALYLCASSPGDRETGELFFGEGSRLTVL.

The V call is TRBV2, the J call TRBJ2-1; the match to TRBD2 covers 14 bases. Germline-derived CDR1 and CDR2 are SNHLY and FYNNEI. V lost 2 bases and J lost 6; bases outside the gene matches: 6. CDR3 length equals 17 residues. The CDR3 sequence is CASSEPRLAGGPNEQFF. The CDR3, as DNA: TGTGCCAGCAGTGAACCCCGACTAGCGGGAGGGCCCAATGAGCAGTTCTTC.

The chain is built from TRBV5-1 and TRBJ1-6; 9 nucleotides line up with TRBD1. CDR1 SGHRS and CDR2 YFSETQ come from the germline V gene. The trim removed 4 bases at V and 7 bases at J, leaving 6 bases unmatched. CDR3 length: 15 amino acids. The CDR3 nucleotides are TGCGCCAGCAGCCCACAGGGGGCGGACAATTCACCCCTCCACTTT. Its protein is CASSPQGADNSPLHF.

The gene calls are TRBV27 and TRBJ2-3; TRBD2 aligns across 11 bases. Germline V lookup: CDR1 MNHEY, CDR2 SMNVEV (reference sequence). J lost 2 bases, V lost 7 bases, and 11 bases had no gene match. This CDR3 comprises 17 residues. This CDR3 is CASMGTSGRVLTDTQYF. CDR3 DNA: TGTGCCAGCATGGGAACTAGCGGGAGAGTTCTCACAGATACGCAGTATTTT.